Presented here are 27 T cell receptor beta chains from one specimen sequenced in a study of spatial heterogeneity in lung cancer. Study results and caveats: Intratumoral expanded alpha and beta TCR counts were found to track tumor mutation counts.

Antigens for these TCRs are unknown. Time point described: sample taken at primary tumor resection. TCRdb recomputed calls from the 5' RACE reads with MiXCR, one row per CDR3 protein. The table lists 15,000 to 20,000 distinct CDR3 sequences, approximately 6.3% of them singletons. This specimen was lung tumor tissue, taken at surgery. The receptors were sampled from a male donor with early-stage non-small cell lung cancer.

The table lists this clonotype with many counts. The rearrangement uses TRBV4-3 and TRBJ1-1, with D tentatively TRBD1 (6 bases). The CDR3 is made up of 14 amino acids. V was pared by 2 bases and J by 8 bases, with 15 bases between. CDR1 LGHNA and CDR2 YSLEER come from the germline V gene. CDR3: CASSQQQGLSEAFF. In DNA, the CDR3 is TGCGCCAGCAGCCAACAACAGGGACTCTCGGAAGCTTTCTTT.

In its sample, this clonotype was seen many times. The chain uses TRBV6-5 and TRBJ1-4; D is ambiguous. The CDR3 covers 15 residues. The V and J ends lost 5 bases and 6 bases respectively, with 16 bases between them. CDR1 is MNHEY and CDR2 is SVGAGI in the germline V gene. CDR3 loop: CASSTAEGADEKLFF. The CDR3 region has the DNA TGTGCCAGCAGTACCGCGGAGGGAGCGGATGAAAAACTGTTTTTT.

This clonotype was seen many times. CDR3 sequence reads: CASSLEVPDTQYF. In DNA form, the CDR3 reads TGTGCCAGCAGCTTAGAAGTCCCCGATACGCAGTATTTT. J is TRBJ2-3 and V is TRBV7-9; no clear D gene. Germline V gene lookup returns CDR1 SEHNR and CDR2 FQNEAQ (reference sequence). The CDR3 totals 13 residues. The V end lost 1 base, the J end lost 6 bases, and 8 bases lay between the germline ends.

The table lists this clonotype with a few counts. CDR3 sequence: CSVERGLNTEAFF. CDR3 DNA sequence: TGCAGCGTTGAGCGGGGGCTGAACACTGAAGCTTTCTTT. The chain carries TRBV29-1 and TRBJ1-1; maybe TRBD1 (6 bases). V lost 3 bases to trimming and J lost 0 bases, with 8 bases between them. There are 13 residues in the CDR3. Per the germline V gene, CDR1 is SQVTM and CDR2 is ANQGSEA.

This clonotype was observed many times. The J gene is TRBJ2-5, the V gene TRBV4-3; D is ambiguous. The length of the CDR3 is 17 residues. CDR1 is LGHNA, CDR2 YSLEER, per germline. Trimming removed 3 bases at V and 4 bases at J, with 21 bases between. CDR3 bases: TGCGCCAGCAGCCAGAATTATGACCCTTCCTCGGTAGAGACCCAGTACTTC. Translated, it gives CASSQNYDPSSVETQYF.

This clonotype was seen ten or more times. The J gene is TRBJ2-7, the V gene TRBV7-2; 10 positions agree with TRBD1. Trimming removed 1 base from V and 3 bases from J; junction bases left unmatched: 6. CDR3 length: 16 amino acids. The V gene's germline CDR1 is SGHTA and CDR2 FQGNSA. CDR3 in DNA: TGTGCCAGCAGCTTAGGCGGGACAGGGGCCTTCTACGAGCAGTACTTC. Protein product: CASSLGGTGAFYEQYF. Full variable domain (remainder filled in from reference TRBV7-2 and TRBJ2-7): GAGVSQSPSNKVTEKGKDVELRCDPISGHTALYWYRQSLGQGLEFLIYFQGNSAPDKSGLPSDRFSAERTGGSVSTLTIQRTQQEDSAVYLCASSLGGTGAFYEQYFGPGTRLTVT.

Many counts were recorded for this clonotype. V is TRBV7-9 and J is TRBJ2-1; D is unclear. The V and J ends lost 1 base and 10 bases respectively, with 5 bases between them. This CDR3 has 11 amino acids. Germline values: CDR1 SEHNR, CDR2 FQNEAQ (reference sequence). The CDR3 nucleotides read TGTGCCAGCAGCTTAGGAGGCGAGCAGTTCTTC. Residues: CASSLGGEQFF.

This clonotype has at least ten counts. This rearrangement joins TRBV12-3 or TRBV12-4 to TRBJ2-3; TRBD1 might be the D (6 bases). The CDR3 runs to 16 residues. V dropped 7 bases and J dropped 2 bases, with 19 bases sitting between them. The CDR3 here is CASTRQALSPTDTQYF. DNA of the CDR3: TGTGCCAGCACCCGACAGGCACTATCCCCCACAGATACGCAGTATTTT.

The chain carries TRBV5-1 and TRBJ1-5; no reliable D call. V lost 4 bases to trimming and J lost 5 bases, with 13 bases between them. The CDR3 sequence is 14 residues long. Germline CDR1 is SGHRS and CDR2 is YFSETQ. The DNA for the CDR3 is TGCGCCAGCAGCCCCCATGGTTACGATCAGCCCCAGCATTTT. As protein: CASSPHGYDQPQHF.

In this sample, this clonotype turned up many times. V gene TRBV27 combines with J gene TRBJ1-2; TRBD1 agrees at 8 bases. V was pared by 3 bases and J by 2 bases, with 8 bases of the junction left unmatched. Germline loops: CDR1 MNHEY, CDR2 SMNVEV (reference sequence). CDR3 length equals 16 residues. The CDR3 region is CASSLSGGDSNYGYTF. CDR3 coding DNA: TGTGCCAGCAGTTTGTCAGGGGGCGATAGCAACTATGGCTACACCTTC.

This clonotype was detected many times. The V and J genes are TRBV16 and TRBJ2-1, with a tentative D call TRBD2 (6 bases). V dropped 6 bases and J dropped 10 bases, with 13 bases sitting between them. This CDR3 contains 12 residues. The V gene's germline CDR1 is KGHSY and CDR2 FQNENV. The CDR3 spells CASSPPGLEQFF. The CDR3 DNA sequence: TGTGCCAGCAGTCCTCCCGGACTAGAGCAGTTCTTC.

This clonotype was seen at least ten times. The chain recombines TRBV2 with TRBJ1-5, with D unresolved. This CDR3 has 13 amino acids. Trimming removed 6 bases at V and 9 bases at J, with 15 bases between. Germline loops: CDR1 SNHLY, CDR2 FYNNEI. The CDR3: CASRSRSARPQHF. The CDR3, as DNA: TGTGCCAGCAGGAGCAGGTCCGCACGGCCCCAGCATTTT.

At least ten counts were recorded for this clonotype. The chain links TRBV11-2 to TRBJ2-5, with D maybe TRBD2 (6 bases). The CDR3 is 13 amino acids. The ends were cut back, 3 bases at V and 4 bases at J, with 9 bases in the middle. Per germline, CDR1 SGHAT and CDR2 FQNNGV. The CDR3 DNA follows: TGTGCCAGCAGCTTTCAAGCGGGAGAGACCCAGTACTTC. Protein: CASSFQAGETQYF.

V and J are TRBV20-1 and TRBJ2-3; 10 bases line up with TRBD1. The germline CDR1 and CDR2 sequences are DFQATT and SNEGSKA (reference sequence). The V segment lost 6 bases and the J segment 1 base; nucleotides outside the gene matches: 4. The CDR3 runs 14 residues. Written as DNA, the CDR3 is TGCAGTGCCACAGGGACAGGGGGCACAGATACGCAGTATTTT. Translating it yields CSATGTGGTDTQYF.

Ten or more counts support this clonotype. One junction end does not reproduce the germline sequence, and a read error may be involved. J is TRBJ2-4 and V is TRBV4-2; D call uncertain. The CDR3 covers 14 residues. Germline CDR1 is LGHNA and CDR2 is YNFKEQ. CDR3 coding DNA: TGTGCCAGCAGCCAAGATTTAGGGCAGGTCGATAGGGACTTC. Its translation is CASSQDLGQVDRDF.

This clonotype occurred a few times. The chain uses TRBV3-1 and TRBJ2-3; TRBD2 matches at 8 bases. In germline, CDR1 is LGHDT, CDR2 YNNKEL (reference sequence). This CDR3 has 16 amino acids. V lost 0 bases, J lost 7 bases, and 9 bases stayed unmatched. The CDR3 sequence: CASSQDGVAGRHTQYF. The CDR3 DNA reads TGTGCCAGCAGCCAAGATGGGGTAGCGGGAAGACATACGCAGTATTTT.

This clonotype was counted between two and nine times. The rearrangement links TRBV6-5 to TRBJ1-5, with 7 nucleotides matching TRBD1. V trimming: 5 bases; J trimming: 3 bases; junction bases outside the gene matches: 4. Germline values: CDR1 MNHEY, CDR2 SVGAGI. The CDR3 has 14 residues. The CDR3: CASSPTGFNQPQHF. DNA of the CDR3: TGTGCCAGCAGTCCGACAGGGTTCAATCAGCCCCAGCATTTT.

This clonotype was seen many times. The V call is TRBV6-5, the J call TRBJ2-3, with 8 bases matching TRBD1. V lost 6 bases and J lost 2; bases outside the gene matches: 1. This CDR3 has 13 residues. Germline V gives CDR1 MNHEY, CDR2 SVGAGI. CDR3 sequence (DNA): TGTGCCAGCAGGGACAGGGCCACAGATACGCAGTATTTT. It yields the protein CASRDRATDTQYF.

The rearrangement joins TRBV11-2 to TRBJ2-4, with D perhaps matching TRBD1 (5 bases). CDR1 is SGHAT and CDR2 is FQNNGV in the germline V gene. The CDR3 is 15 amino acids. Trimming took off 4 bases at V and 4 bases at J, with 14 bases between the two ends. CDR3 DNA: TGTGCCAGCAGCTCGACATTGGGGCAGAAAAACATTCAGTACTTC. Residues: CASSSTLGQKNIQYF.

In this sample, this clonotype turned up many times. The chain recombines TRBV6-2 or TRBV6-3 with TRBJ2-7; perhaps D is TRBD1 or TRBD2 (5 bases each). Trimming shortened V by 2 bases and J by 2 bases, and 13 bases separated the two germline ends. Germline V CDR1 and CDR2: MNHEY, SVGEGT. This CDR3 comprises 15 residues. CDR3 in amino acids: CASSYGTKPTYEQYF. DNA for the CDR3: TGTGCCAGCAGTTACGGGACGAAGCCCACCTACGAGCAGTACTTC.

There are many counts of this clonotype. V usage is TRBV11-2 and J usage is TRBJ2-7; D may match TRBD1 or TRBD2 (5 bases each). V lost 3 bases and J 5 bases, leaving 11 bases between the germline ends. The CDR3 is 13 residues long. Germline loops: CDR1 SGHAT, CDR2 FQNNGV. CDR3 in amino acids: CASSLVGENEQYF. Written as DNA, the CDR3 is TGTGCCAGCAGCTTGGTGGGGGAGAACGAGCAGTACTTC.

This clonotype was detected many times. The J gene is TRBJ2-2, the V gene TRBV19, with D possibly TRBD2 on 5 matching bases. The V and J ends lost 4 bases and 4 bases respectively, with 13 bases between them. The CDR3 extends over 15 amino acids. The germline V gene has CDR1 LNHDA and CDR2 SQIVND (reference sequence). The CDR3 coding sequence is TGTGCCAGTAGTAGCCGGAGGTGGGTCACCGGGGAGCTGTTTTTT. This encodes CASSSRRWVTGELFF.

There are many counts of this clonotype. This rearrangement joins TRBV28 to TRBJ2-7, with 12 positions matching TRBD2. CDR3 length equals 15 residues. Germline V CDR1 and CDR2: MDHEN, SYDVKM. Germline trimming cut 4 bases from V and 2 bases from J; bases unmatched to any gene: 3. CDR3 region: CASSSTSGGTYEQYF. CDR3 DNA sequence: TGTGCCAGCAGTTCCACTAGCGGGGGGACCTACGAGCAGTACTTC.

This clonotype has a count of ten or more. This CDR3 is CASSLTSGGSYEQYF. DNA of the CDR3: TGTGCCAGCAGCTTGACTAGCGGGGGCTCCTACGAGCAGTACTTC. The genes are TRBV7-8 and TRBJ2-7; 12 positions agree with TRBD2. The CDR3 totals 15 residues. CDR1 is SGHVS and CDR2 is FQNEAQ in the germline V gene. V lost 3 bases and J lost 0; bases outside the gene matches: 0.

This clonotype was picked up many times. The chain recombines TRBV7-8 with TRBJ2-3; 8 bases fit TRBD1. J was trimmed by 3 bases and V by 4 bases; bases with no gene match: 6. The CDR3 runs 15 residues. Germline lookup yields CDR1 SGHVS and CDR2 FQNEAQ. CDR3 amino acids: CASSSDRGVTDTQYF. The CDR3, as DNA: TGTGCCAGCAGCTCCGACAGGGGCGTAACAGATACGCAGTATTTT.

There are many counts of this clonotype. The chain combines TRBV2 with TRBJ1-4, with 7 bases lining up with TRBD1. Germline assignment: CDR1 SNHLY and CDR2 FYNNEI. The J segment lost 7 bases and the V segment lost 11 bases, leaving 10 bases of the junction unmatched. The CDR3 extends over 13 amino acids. For the CDR3, the DNA is TGTGCCGGATCGGGACAGACGACTGAAAAACTGTTTTTT. Translation gives CAGSGQTTEKLFF.

This clonotype was observed many times. This sequence joins TRBV5-1 and TRBJ2-7; D ambiguous. The CDR3 consists of 14 residues. Germline V gene data show CDR1 as SGHRS and CDR2 as YFSETQ. Trimming pared 4 bases from V and 0 bases from J, leaving 11 bases between. CDR3 sequence (DNA): TGCGCCAGCAGCCTTGCGACGGCCTCCTACGAGCAGTACTTC. It is translated as CASSLATASYEQYF.